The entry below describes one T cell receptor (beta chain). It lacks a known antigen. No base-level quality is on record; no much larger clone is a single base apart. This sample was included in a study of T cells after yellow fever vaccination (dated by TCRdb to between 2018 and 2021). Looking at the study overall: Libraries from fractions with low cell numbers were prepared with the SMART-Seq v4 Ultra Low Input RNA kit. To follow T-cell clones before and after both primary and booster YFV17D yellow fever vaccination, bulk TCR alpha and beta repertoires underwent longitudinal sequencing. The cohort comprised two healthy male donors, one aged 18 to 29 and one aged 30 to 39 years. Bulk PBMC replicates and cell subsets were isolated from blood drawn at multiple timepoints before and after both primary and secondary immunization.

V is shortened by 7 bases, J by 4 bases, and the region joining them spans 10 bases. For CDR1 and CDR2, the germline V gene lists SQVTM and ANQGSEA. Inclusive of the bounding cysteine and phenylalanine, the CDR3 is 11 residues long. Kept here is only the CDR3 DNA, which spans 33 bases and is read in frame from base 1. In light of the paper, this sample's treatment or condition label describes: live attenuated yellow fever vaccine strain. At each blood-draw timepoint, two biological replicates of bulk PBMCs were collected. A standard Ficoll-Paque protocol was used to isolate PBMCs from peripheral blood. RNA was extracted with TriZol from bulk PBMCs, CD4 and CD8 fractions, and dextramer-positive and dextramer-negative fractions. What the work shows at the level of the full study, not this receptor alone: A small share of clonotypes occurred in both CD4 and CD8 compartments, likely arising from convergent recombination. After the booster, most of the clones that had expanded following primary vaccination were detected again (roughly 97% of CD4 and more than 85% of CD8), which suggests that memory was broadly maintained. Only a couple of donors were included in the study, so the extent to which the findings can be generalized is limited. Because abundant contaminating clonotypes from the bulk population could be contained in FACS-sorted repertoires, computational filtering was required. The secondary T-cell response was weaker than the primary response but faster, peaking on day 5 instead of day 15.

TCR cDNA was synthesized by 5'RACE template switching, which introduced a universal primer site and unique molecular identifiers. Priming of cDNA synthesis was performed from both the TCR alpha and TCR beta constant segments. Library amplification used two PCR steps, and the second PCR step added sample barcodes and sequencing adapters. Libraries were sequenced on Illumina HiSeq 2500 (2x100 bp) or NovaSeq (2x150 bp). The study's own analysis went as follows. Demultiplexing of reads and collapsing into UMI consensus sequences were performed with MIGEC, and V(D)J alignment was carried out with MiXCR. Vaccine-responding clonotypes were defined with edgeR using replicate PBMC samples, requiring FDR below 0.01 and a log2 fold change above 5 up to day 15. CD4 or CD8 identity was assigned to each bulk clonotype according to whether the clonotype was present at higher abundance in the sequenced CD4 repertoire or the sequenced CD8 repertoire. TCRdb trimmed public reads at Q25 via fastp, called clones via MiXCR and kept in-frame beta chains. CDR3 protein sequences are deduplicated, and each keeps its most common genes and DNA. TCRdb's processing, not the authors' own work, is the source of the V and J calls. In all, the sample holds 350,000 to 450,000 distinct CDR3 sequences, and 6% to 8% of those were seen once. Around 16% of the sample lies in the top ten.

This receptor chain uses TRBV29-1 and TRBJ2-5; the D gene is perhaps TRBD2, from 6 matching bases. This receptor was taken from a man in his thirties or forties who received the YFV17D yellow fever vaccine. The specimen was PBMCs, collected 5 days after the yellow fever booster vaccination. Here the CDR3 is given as CSAGTGETQYF. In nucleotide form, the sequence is TGCAGCGCCGGGACTGGAGAGACCCAGTACTTC. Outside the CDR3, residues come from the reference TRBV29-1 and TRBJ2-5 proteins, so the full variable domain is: SAVISQKPSRDICQRGTSLTIQCQVDSQVTMMFWYRQQPGQSLTLIATANQGSEATYESGFVIDKFPISRPNLTFSTLTVSNMSPEDSSIYLCSAGTGETQYFGPGTRLLVL.